The clone carrying this T cell receptor beta chain came up once. Its antigen is as yet unknown. This sample was taken from a study of hypomethylating agent response in myelodysplastic syndrome. About the research overall: Of the myelodysplastic syndrome patients, fewer than 10 were male, 2 female. With a mean age of roughly 70 +/- 6.9 years, patients were most commonly cytogenetically diploid. Whole-study findings and limits: Whether shared GLIPH2 clusters recognize novel MDS antigens was not confirmed. More novel clonotypes appeared in responders; more contracted clonotypes appeared in non-responders after treatment.

Only in-frame clones appear in the TCRdb table, and some are missing; sequencing was by immunoSEQ multiplex PCR. The sample includes about 4,500 clones, 84% of them seen just once. Looked up from germline, CDR1 is MGHRA and CDR2 is YSYEKL. Between the trimmed V and J ends, which lost 0 bases and 7 bases, there was a span of 24 bases. This CDR3 has 19 amino acids. The rearrangement links TRBV4-1 to TRBJ2-2, with D maybe TRBD1 (5 bases). The source was bone marrow, collected before or after starting hypomethylating agent treatment for myelodysplastic syndrome (not recorded which). This clonotype was obtained from a human donor with myelodysplastic syndrome. The chain's CDR3 is CASSQDPPSAGRMIGELFF. In DNA form, the CDR3 reads TGCGCCAGCAGCCAAGATCCCCCTTCGGCAGGGCGGATGATCGGGGAGCTGTTTTTT.